The entry below describes one T cell receptor (beta chain). The V and J ends lost 1 base and 7 bases respectively, with 14 bases between them. Germline CDR1 and CDR2: SQVTM and ANQGSEA. The length of the CDR3 is 14 residues. This record comes from a study of blood T cell repertoires in COVID-19. Study details: T cells, B-cell-depleted T cells, or PBMCs supplied cDNA or gDNA.

Profiled with immunoSEQ multiplex PCR; TCRdb holds only in-frame clones, not every one. The repertoire includes approximately 72,000 clones, roughly 83% of them detected once, and about 20% sits in the top ten. Material for sequencing was peripheral blood. The source is an elderly woman with acute or convalescent COVID-19. The chain couples TRBV29-1 to TRBJ1-5, with a tentative D call TRBD1 (5 bases). CDR3 in amino acids: CSVEVGGGDQPQHF. CDR3 bases: TGCAGCGTTGAAGTGGGTGGGGGGGACCAGCCCCAGCATTTT.